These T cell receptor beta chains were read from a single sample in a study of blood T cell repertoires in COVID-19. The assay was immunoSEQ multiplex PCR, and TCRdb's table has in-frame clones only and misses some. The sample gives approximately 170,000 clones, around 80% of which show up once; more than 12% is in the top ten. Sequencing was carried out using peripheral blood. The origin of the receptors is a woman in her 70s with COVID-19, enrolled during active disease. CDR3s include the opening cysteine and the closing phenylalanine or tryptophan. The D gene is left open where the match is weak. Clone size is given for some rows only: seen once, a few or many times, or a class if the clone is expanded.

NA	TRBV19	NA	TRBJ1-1	TGTGCCAGTAGTACCGTGGACAGACCCACTGAAGCTTTCTTT	CASSTVDRPTEAFF
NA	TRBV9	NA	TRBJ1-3	TGTGCCAGCAGCGTAGTCGCAGGATCTGGAAACACCATATATTTT	CASSVVAGSGNTIYF
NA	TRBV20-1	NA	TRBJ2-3	TGCAGTGCTAGTTATCAGGGGTGGACAGATACGCAGTATTTT	CSASYQGWTDTQYF
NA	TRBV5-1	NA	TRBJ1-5	TGCGCCAGCAGCCTGGACGGTAGCAATCAGCCCCAGCATTTT	CASSLDGSNQPQHF
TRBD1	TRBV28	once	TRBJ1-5	TGTGCCAGCAGTTTCTCCAGGGGGCTACAGCCCCAGCATTTT	CASSFSRGLQPQHF
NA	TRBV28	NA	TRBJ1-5	TGTGCCAGCAGTTTGCGTCAGGGGCTTCAGCCCCAGCATTTT	CASSLRQGLQPQHF
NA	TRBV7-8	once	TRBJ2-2	TGTGCCAGCAGCTTAGAGGCGGGATCGAACACCGGGGAGCTGTTTTTT	CASSLEAGSNTGELFF
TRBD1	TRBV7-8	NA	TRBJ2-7	TGTGCCAGCAGCTCGGGACAGCTCTACGAGCAGTACTTC	CASSSGQLYEQYF
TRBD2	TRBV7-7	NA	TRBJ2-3	TGTGCTAGCAGCTCGGGACTAGGGGTAGATACGCAGTATTTT	CASSSGLGVDTQYF
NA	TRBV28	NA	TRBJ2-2	TGTGCCAGCAGTTTTTCGCAAAAGAGGATGACCGGGGAGCTGTTTTTT	CASSFSQKRMTGELFF
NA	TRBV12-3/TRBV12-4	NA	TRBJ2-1	TGTGCCAGCACGTCCTACAATGAGCAGTTCTTC	CASTSYNEQFF
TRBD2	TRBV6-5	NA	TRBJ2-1	TGTGCCAGCAGTTCTAGCGGGGGGTGGAATGAGCAGTTCTTC	CASSSSGGWNEQFF
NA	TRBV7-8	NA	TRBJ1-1	TGTGCCAGCAGCTTGGTAGTTTCGGGTGTACAGGGAATAGAGAACACTGAAGCTTTCTTT	CASSLVVSGVQGIENTEAFF
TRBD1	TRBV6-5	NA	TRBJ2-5	TGTGCCAGCAGAGCCGACAGGGGGCTTCTCGAGACCCAGTACTTC	CASRADRGLLETQYF
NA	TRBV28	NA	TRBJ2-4	TGTGCCAGCAGTTCCACCGGGGAAGCCAAAAACATTCAGTACTTC	CASSSTGEAKNIQYF
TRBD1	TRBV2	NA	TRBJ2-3	TGTGCCAGCAGTGGGCCCCGCTTCTCCGGGACAGGGACAGATACGCAGTATTTT	CASSGPRFSGTGTDTQYF
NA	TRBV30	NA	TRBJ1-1	TGTGCCTGGAGTCCCCGGGGGGGGGAGGACACTGAAGCTTTCTTT	CAWSPRGGEDTEAFF
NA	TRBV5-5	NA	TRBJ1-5	TGTGCCAGCAGCAGAGCAGGGGATCAGCCCCAGCATTTT	CASSRAGDQPQHF
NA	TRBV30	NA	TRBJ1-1	TGTGCCTGGAGCGATATAGGAGCAATCTCTGAAGCTTTCTTT	CAWSDIGAISEAFF
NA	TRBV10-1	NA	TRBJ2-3	TGCGCCAGCAGCGGTGACAGTCCCGCACGAGATACGCAGTATTTT	CASSGDSPARDTQYF
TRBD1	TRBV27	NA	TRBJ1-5	TGTGCCAGCAGTTCCGGGACAGGGCATTATAGCAATCAGCCCCAGCATTTT	CASSSGTGHYSNQPQHF
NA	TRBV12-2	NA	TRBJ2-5	TGTGCAAGTCCAGCTCTACACAGGGGATTGGCCCAAGAGACCCAGTACTTC	CASPALHRGLAQETQYF
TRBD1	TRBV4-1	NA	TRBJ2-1	TGCGCCAGCAGCTTAACCGGGACAGGTATCTATGAGCAGTTCTTC	CASSLTGTGIYEQFF
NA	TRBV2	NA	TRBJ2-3	TGTGCCAGCAGTGAATGGGCGCACACAGATACGCAGTATTTT	CASSEWAHTDTQYF
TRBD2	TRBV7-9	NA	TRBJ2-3	TGTGCCAGCAGCAGGATGATGCGGGGGGACACAGATACGCAGTATTTT	CASSRMMRGDTDTQYF
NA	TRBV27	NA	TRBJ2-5	TGTGCCAGCAGTTTCCGTCACTCTCGGGAGACCCAGTACTTC	CASSFRHSRETQYF
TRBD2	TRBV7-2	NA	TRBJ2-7	TGTGCCAGCAGCGCTGGACTAGCGGGAGCCCAATCTATCAAGCAGTACTTC	CASSAGLAGAQSIKQYF
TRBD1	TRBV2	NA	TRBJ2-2	TGTGCCAGCAGAGGACAGGGATCGAACACCGGGGAGCTGTTTTTT	CASRGQGSNTGELFF
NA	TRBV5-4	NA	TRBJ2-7	TGTGCCAGCAGCTCTCCTCGCGGGGTCTCCCACGAGCAGTACTTC	CASSSPRGVSHEQYF
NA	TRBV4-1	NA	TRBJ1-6	TGCGCCAGCAGCCTGGAACAGGGTCCACCCCTCCACTTT	CASSLEQGPPLHF
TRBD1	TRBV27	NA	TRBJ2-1	TGTGCCAGCTCGCAGGGGGTTTGGCAGTTCTTC	CASSQGVWQFF
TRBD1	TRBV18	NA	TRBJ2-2	TGTGCCAGCTCACCGACAGGGGGAAACACCGGGGAGCTGTTTTTT	CASSPTGGNTGELFF
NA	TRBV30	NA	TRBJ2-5	TGTGCCTGGAGCAGGGATGAGACCCAGTACTTC	CAWSRDETQYF
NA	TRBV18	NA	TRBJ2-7	TGTGCCAGCTCACCTGGGCGGGCCGAGCAGTACTTC	CASSPGRAEQYF
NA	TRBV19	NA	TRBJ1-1	TGTGCCAGTAGTAAGGGACTCATGAACACTGAAGCTTTCTTT	CASSKGLMNTEAFF
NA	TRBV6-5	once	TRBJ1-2	TGTGCCAGCAGTAACAGGAACTATGGCTACACCTTC	CASSNRNYGYTF
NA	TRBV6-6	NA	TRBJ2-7	TGTGCCAGCAGTGCAGGGACCTACGAGCAGTACTTC	CASSAGTYEQYF
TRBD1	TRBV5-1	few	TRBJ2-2	TGCGCCAGCAGCACGCGGACAGGGCAGCCAGGGGAGCTGTTTTTT	CASSTRTGQPGELFF
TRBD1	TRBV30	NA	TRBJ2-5	TGTGCCTGGAGTCGTTCCGGGACAGTCCAAGAGACCCAGTACTTC	CAWSRSGTVQETQYF
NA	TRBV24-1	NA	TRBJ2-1	TGTGCCACCAGTGACTCGACACCAAACTCCTACAATGAGCAGTTCTTC	CATSDSTPNSYNEQFF
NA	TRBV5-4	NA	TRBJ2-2	TGTGCCAGCAGCTCATTCACCGGGGAGCTGTTTTTT	CASSSFTGELFF
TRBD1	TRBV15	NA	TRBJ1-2	TGTGCCACCAGCAGAGATAGGACAGGCTATGGCTACACCTTC	CATSRDRTGYGYTF
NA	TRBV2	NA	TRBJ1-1	TGTGCCAGCCACTCCCCGGGGAAAACTAACACTGAAGCTTTCTTT	CASHSPGKTNTEAFF
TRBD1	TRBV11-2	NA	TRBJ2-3	TGTGCCAGCAGCCTAGGTTGGACAGGGGGCACAGATACGCAGTATTTT	CASSLGWTGGTDTQYF
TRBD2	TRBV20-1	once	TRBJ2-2	TGCAGTGCTAGTAAACCGCGGGGGTTTACCGGGGAGCTGTTTTTT	CSASKPRGFTGELFF
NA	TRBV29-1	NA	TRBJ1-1	TGCAGCGTTGAAGATTCTGAGGTCCGAGCTTTCTTT	CSVEDSEVRAFF
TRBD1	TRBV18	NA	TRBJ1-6	TGTGCCAGCTCACCACTGGGGACAGGGGGCGAGTCACCCCTCCACTTT	CASSPLGTGGESPLHF
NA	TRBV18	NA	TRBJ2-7	TGTGCCAGCTCACCACCGCTATCCACGGGCTACGAGCAGTACTTC	CASSPPLSTGYEQYF